One and the same sample provided the 10 T cell receptor beta chains below, sequenced in a study of blood T cells in healthy people across ages. A second PCR of roughly 7 to 11 cycles used a sample-barcoded 5' primer and a J-beta primer mix. TCRdb reprocessed the 5' RACE reads via MiXCR and lists one record per CDR3 protein. The sample lists approximately 800,000 distinct CDR3 sequences; around half were seen once. The sequenced sample consisted of blood. The receptors were sampled from an elderly man in good health.

The chain is built from TRBV24-1 and TRBJ2-5; 8 bases are a match to TRBD2. Germline CDR1 reads KGHDR; CDR2 reads SFDVKD. Trimming took 1 base from V and 3 from J; bases not matched to a gene: 6. This CDR3 comprises 16 residues. The CDR3 here is CATSDFGGLGEETQYF. The CDR3 DNA is TGTGCCACCAGTGATTTTGGGGGACTAGGTGAAGAGACCCAGTACTTC.

Points on this clonotype: One junction end disagrees with the germline gene, perhaps due to a read error. The V and J genes are TRBV10-3 and TRBJ2-7; 9 bases align to TRBD1. From germline, CDR1 is ENHRY and CDR2 SYGVKD. The CDR3 sequence is 13 residues long. Here the CDR3 reads CTIGTGSDNEQYF. CDR3 nucleotides: TGTACCATCGGGACAGGGTCGGACAATGAGCAGTACTTC.

The V call is TRBV6-2 or TRBV6-3, the J call TRBJ2-7; TRBD2 aligns across 9 bases. The CDR3 runs to 13 residues. The germline gives CDR1 MNHEY, CDR2 SVGEGT. The J segment lost 4 bases and the V segment lost 7 bases, leaving 5 bases of the junction unmatched. CDR3 sequence: CASKTSGPYEQYF. DNA of the CDR3: TGTGCCAGCAAAACTAGCGGGCCTTACGAGCAGTACTTC.

The table lists this clonotype with a few counts. The chain carries TRBV7-2 and TRBJ1-6, with unresolved D. This CDR3 contains 16 residues. The V and J ends lost 3 bases and 6 bases respectively, with 15 bases between them. The germline V gene encodes CDR1 SGHTA and CDR2 FQGNSA. The CDR3 DNA sequence: TGTGCCAGCAGCTTCGTACTGGGCGGCGCTAATTCACCCCTCCACTTT. This sequence encodes CASSFVLGGANSPLHF.

The rearrangement joins TRBV20-1 to TRBJ2-7; 8 nucleotides align to TRBD2. CDR1 and CDR2 (germline): DFQATT, SNEGSKA (reference sequence). This CDR3 is 15 amino acids long. The trim removed 6 bases at V and 4 bases at J, leaving 14 bases unmatched. This CDR3 reads CSASLGGRNRYEQYF. CDR3 sequence (DNA): TGCAGTGCCAGCTTAGGCGGGAGGAATAGATACGAGCAGTACTTC.

The chain has TRBV12-3 or TRBV12-4 and TRBJ2-5, with 10 nucleotides matching TRBD1. The CDR3 is made up of 15 amino acids. J was trimmed by 3 bases and V by 3 bases; bases with no gene match: 4. Here the CDR3 reads CASSFGQGGEETQYF. The CDR3 bases are TGTGCCAGCAGTTTCGGACAGGGGGGGGAAGAGACCCAGTACTTC.

J is TRBJ1-5 and V is TRBV28; 7 bases line up with TRBD1. The CDR3 loop spans 16 amino acids. Looked up from germline, CDR1 is MDHEN and CDR2 is SYDVKM. With V trimmed by 6 bases and J by 3 bases, 11 bases remained unmatched. For the CDR3, the DNA is TGTGCCAGCAGGGTACTACAGGGGATGAACAATCAGCCCCAGCATTTT. It is translated as CASRVLQGMNNQPQHF.

This clonotype was observed a handful of times. The chain joins TRBV18 to TRBJ1-6; D gene uncertain. Looked up from germline, CDR1 is KGHSH and CDR2 is LQKENI. Trimming removed 2 bases at V and 10 bases at J, with 12 bases between. CDR3 length: 14 residues. Here the CDR3 reads CASSPRTAESPLHF. Written as DNA, the CDR3 is TGTGCCAGCTCACCAAGGACGGCAGAATCACCCCTCCACTTT.

The V and J genes are TRBV14 and TRBJ2-5; perhaps D is TRBD1 or TRBD2 (5 bases each). This CDR3 contains 16 residues. CDR1 SGHDN and CDR2 FVKESK come from the germline V gene. Trimming stripped 4 bases from V and 11 bases from J, with 26 bases between. CDR3 DNA sequence: TGTGCCAGCAGCCTCCATGACGGGACCCCGAGAAATGAGCAGTACTTC. Its translation: CASSLHDGTPRNEQYF. The whole variable domain, remainder taken from reference TRBV14 and TRBJ2-5, is EAGVTQFPSHSVIEKGQTVTLRCDPISGHDNLYWYRRVMGKEIKFLLHFVKESKQDESGMPNNRFLAERTGGTYSTLKVQPAELEDSGVYFCASSLHDGTPRNEQYFGPGTRLLVL.

A few counts support this clonotype. The rearrangement uses TRBV7-2 and TRBJ1-4; D is uncertain. Per germline, CDR1 SGHTA and CDR2 FQGNSA. V was trimmed by 6 bases and J by 8 bases, leaving 19 bases between them. The CDR3 length is 15 residues. CDR3 residues: CASRQFASALEKLFF. In DNA form, the CDR3 reads TGTGCCAGCAGGCAATTTGCGTCGGCTTTGGAAAAACTGTTTTTT.